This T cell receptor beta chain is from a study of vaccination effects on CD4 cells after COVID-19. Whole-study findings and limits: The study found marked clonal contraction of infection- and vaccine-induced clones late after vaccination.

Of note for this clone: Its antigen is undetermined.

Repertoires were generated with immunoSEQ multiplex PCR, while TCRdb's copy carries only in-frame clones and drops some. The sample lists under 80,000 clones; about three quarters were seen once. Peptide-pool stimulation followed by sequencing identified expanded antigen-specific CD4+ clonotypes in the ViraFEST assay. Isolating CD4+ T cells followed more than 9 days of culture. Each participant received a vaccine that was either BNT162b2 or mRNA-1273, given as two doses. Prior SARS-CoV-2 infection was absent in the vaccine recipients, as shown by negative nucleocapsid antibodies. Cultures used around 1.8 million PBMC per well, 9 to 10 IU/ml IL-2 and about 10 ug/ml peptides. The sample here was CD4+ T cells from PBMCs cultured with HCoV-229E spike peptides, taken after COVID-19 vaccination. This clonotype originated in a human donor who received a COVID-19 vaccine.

The CDR3 sequence: CASSRGQGWYEPQHF. In DNA, the CDR3 is TGTGCCAGCAGTCGCGGACAGGGGTGGTATGAGCCCCAGCATTTT. The chain carries TRBV27 and TRBJ1-5; 9 positions agree with TRBD1. Germline CDR1 MNHEY, CDR2 SMNVEV (reference sequence). Trimming removed 5 bases from V and 8 bases from J; junction bases left unmatched: 10. The CDR3 covers 15 residues.